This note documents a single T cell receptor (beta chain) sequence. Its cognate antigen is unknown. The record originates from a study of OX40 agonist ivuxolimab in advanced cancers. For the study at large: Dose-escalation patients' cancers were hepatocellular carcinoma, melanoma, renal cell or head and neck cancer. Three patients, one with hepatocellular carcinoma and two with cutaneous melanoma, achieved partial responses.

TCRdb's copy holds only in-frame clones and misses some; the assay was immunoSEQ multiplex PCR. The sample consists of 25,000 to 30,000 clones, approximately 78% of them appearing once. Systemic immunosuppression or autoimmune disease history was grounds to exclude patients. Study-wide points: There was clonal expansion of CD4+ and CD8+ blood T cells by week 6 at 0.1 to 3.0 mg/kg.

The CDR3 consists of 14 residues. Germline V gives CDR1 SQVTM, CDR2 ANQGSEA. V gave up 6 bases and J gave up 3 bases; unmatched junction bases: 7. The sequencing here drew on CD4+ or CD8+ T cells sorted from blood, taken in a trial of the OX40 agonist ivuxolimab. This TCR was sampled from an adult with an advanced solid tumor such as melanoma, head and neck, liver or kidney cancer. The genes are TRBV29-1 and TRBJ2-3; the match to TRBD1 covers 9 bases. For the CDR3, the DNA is TGCAGCGTCCCCCGGGACAGGGCGACAGATACGCAGTATTTT. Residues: CSVPRDRATDTQYF.